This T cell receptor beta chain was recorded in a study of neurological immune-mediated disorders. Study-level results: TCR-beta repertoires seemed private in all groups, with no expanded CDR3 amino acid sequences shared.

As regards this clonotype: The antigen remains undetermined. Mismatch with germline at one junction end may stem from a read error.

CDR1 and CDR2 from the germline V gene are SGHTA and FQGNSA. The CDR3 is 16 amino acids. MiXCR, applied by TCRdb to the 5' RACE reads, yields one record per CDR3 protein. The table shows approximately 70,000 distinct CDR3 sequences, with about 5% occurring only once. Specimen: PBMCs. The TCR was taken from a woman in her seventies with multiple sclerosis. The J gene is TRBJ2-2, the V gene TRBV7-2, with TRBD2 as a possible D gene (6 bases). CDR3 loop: CASSRVPGANTGEVFF. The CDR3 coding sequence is TGTGCCAGCAGCCGAGTCCCCGGGGCAAACACCGGGGAGGTGTTTTTT.